This T cell receptor beta chain was captured in a study of CD8 T cells in Susac syndrome. The germline CDR1 and CDR2 sequences are SQVTM and ANQGSEA. V was shortened by 6 bases and J by 6 bases, with 12 bases between the two germline ends. The CDR3 consists of 12 residues. Random hexamers were used to reverse transcribe an amount of about 0.45 to 1 ug RNA. TCRdb ran MiXCR on the immunoSEQ multiplex PCR reads and lists one entry per CDR3 protein. The sample consists of roughly 130,000 distinct CDR3 sequences, nearly 95% of them appearing once. Controls were healthy donors (matched for age and sex). This chain joins TRBV29-1 and TRBJ2-1, with D perhaps matching TRBD2 (6 bases). Sequenced input: CD4+ T cells from PBMCs. The sequence derives from a human donor in good health. The CDR3 coding sequence is TGCAGCGTGGAGGTGGGGGGCAATGAGCAGTTCTTC. Residues: CSVEVGGNEQFF.